A selection of T cell receptor beta chains follows, all from one sample in a study of shared clonotypes between healthy human individuals. Profiling relied on immunoSEQ multiplex PCR, and the TCRdb table lists in-frame clones only, not all of them. Of around 1 million clones listed, roughly 72% are singletons. Material for sequencing was memory CD4+ T cells sorted from blood. Receptors were obtained from a man aged 18 to 30 in good health. Each CDR3 is given without its conserved first and last residue. Each record gives: V gene, clone size, CDR3 protein. Size is omitted from some rows. Given values are once, few, many or a class for expanded clones.

TRBV15	.	ATSTGQGAGYEQY
TRBV6-6	.	ASSEGLAKRETQY
TRBV9	once	ASSPPGTGNTDTQY
TRBV10-3	.	AISESKPNEQY
TRBV28	.	ASSSLGRGYNEQF
TRBV2	once	ASIRTSGTNSEQF
TRBV6-1	.	ASSEGQGAGNTIY
TRBV4-1	.	AMERGGATDTQY
TRBV10-1	.	ASSSDRALGRTEAF
TRBV19	.	ASGQTGGNQPQH